The subject of this entry is one TCR beta chain. Its target is unknown. Trimming at V came to 4 bases and at J to 5 bases, leaving 6 bases not matched to a gene. In germline, CDR1 is LNHDA, CDR2 SQIVND (reference sequence). The CDR3 sequence is 15 residues long. The data stem from a study of cytomegalovirus exposure and HLA in healthy donors. Findings and limits, study-wide: Several of the most significant clusters appeared, in a later analysis, to be linked to common viral pathogens.

In the PCR, 60 Vbeta and 13 Jbeta primers were used. Clones were sequenced by immunoSEQ multiplex PCR, and TCRdb holds only the in-frame ones, with some missing. There are 90,000 to 100,000 clones in the sample; around 77% occur only once, and approximately 8% lies in the top ten. The V and J genes are TRBV19 and TRBJ2-1; 9 positions agree with TRBD1. The TCR comes from a female donor in good health and CMV-seronegative. Input material: PBMCs. In DNA, the CDR3 is TGTGCCAGTAGTAGGACAGGGGTCCCCAACAATGAGCAGTTCTTC. Protein sequence: CASSRTGVPNNEQFF.